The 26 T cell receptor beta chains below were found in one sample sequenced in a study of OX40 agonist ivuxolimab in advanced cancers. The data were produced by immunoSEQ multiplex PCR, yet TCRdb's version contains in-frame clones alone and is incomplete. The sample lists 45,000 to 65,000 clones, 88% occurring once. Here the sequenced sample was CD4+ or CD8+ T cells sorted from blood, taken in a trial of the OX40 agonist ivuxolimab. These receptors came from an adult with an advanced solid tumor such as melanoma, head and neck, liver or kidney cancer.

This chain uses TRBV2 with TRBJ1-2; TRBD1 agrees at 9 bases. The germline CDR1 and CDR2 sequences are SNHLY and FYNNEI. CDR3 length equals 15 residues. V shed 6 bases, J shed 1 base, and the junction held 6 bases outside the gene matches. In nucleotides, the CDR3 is TGTGCCAGCAGCCCCGGGACAGGGATTAACTATGGCTACACCTTC. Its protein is CASSPGTGINYGYTF.

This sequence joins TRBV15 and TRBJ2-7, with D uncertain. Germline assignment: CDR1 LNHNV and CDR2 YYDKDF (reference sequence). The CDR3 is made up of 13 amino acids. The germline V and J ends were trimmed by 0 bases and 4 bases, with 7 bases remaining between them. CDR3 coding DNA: TGTGCCACCAGCAGAGATATTGATTACGAGCAGTACTTC. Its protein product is CATSRDIDYEQYF.

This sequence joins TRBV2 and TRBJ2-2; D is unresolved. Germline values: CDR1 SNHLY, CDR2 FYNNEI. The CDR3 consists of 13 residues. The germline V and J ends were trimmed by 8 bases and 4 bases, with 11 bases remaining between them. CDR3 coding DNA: TGTGCCAGCCAGAAGGCAGTCACCGGGGAGCTGTTTTTT. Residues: CASQKAVTGELFF.

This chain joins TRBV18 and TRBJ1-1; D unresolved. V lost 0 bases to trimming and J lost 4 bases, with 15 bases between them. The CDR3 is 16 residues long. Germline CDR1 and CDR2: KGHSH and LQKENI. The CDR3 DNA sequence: TGTGCCAGCTCACCACCGTACTCCGGAGGGAGCACTGAAGCTTTCTTT. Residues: CASSPPYSGGSTEAFF.

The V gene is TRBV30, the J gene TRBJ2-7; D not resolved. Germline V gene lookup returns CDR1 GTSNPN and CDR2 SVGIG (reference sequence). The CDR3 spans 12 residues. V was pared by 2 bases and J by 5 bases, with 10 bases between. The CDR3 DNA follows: TGTGCCTGGAGTCCACGGTTCCACGAGCAGTACTTC. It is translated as CAWSPRFHEQYF.

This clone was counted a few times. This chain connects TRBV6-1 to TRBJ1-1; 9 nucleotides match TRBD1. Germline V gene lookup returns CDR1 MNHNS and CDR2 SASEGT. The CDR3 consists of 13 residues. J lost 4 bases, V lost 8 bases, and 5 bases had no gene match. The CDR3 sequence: CASGRDRATEAFF. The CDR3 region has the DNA TGTGCCAGCGGCCGGGACAGGGCCACTGAAGCTTTCTTT.

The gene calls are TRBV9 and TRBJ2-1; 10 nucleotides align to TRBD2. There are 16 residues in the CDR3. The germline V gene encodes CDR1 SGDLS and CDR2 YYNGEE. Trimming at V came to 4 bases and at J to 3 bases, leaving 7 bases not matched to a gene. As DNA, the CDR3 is TGTGCCAGCAGCTTCAACGGACTAGCGGTCTACAATGAGCAGTTCTTC. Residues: CASSFNGLAVYNEQFF.

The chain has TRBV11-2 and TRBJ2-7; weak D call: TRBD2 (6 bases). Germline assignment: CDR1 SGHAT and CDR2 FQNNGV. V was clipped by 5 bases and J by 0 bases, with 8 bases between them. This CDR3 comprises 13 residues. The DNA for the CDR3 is TGTGCCAGCAGCCCCGGGGGCTCCTACGAGCAGTACTTC. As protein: CASSPGGSYEQYF.

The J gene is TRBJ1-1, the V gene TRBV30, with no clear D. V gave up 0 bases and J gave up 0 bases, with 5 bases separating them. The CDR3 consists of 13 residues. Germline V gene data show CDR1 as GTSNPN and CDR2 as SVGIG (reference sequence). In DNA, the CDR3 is TGTGCCTGGAGTGTCTTAATGAACACTGAAGCTTTCTTT. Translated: CAWSVLMNTEAFF. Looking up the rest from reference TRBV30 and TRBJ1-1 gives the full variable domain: SQTIHQWPATLVQPVGSPLSLECTVEGTSNPNLYWYRQAAGRGLQLLFYSVGIGQISSEVPQNLSASRPQDRQFILSSKKLLLSDSGFYLCAWSVLMNTEAFFGQGTRLTVV.

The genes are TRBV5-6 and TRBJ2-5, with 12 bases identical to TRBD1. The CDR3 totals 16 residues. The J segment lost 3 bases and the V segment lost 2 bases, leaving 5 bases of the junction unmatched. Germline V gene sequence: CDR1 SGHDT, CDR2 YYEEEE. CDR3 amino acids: CASSFLGTGGEETQYF. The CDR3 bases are TGTGCCAGCAGCTTTTTGGGGACAGGGGGCGAAGAGACCCAGTACTTC.

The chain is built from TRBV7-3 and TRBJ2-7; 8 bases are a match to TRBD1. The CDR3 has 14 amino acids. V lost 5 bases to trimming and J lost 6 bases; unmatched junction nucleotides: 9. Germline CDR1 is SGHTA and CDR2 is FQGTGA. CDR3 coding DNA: TGTGCCAGCAGCCCTGGGACAGGTTTCGCCGAGCAGTACTTC. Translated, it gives CASSPGTGFAEQYF.

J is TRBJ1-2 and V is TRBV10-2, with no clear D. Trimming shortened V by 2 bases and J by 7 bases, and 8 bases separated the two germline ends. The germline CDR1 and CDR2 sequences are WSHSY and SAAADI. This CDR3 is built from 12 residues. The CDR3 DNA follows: TGCGCCAGCAGTGAGGTGGCAACTGGCTACACCTTC. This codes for CASSEVATGYTF.

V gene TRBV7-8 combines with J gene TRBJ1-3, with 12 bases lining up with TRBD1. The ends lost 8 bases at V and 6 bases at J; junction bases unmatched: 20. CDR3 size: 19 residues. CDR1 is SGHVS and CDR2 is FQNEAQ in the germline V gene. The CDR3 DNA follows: TGTGCCAGCGTTACCGGGACAGGGGGCACGAGAAGGAGCGAAAACACCATATATTTT. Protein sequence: CASVTGTGGTRRSENTIYF.

CDR3 nucleotide sequence: TGTGCCAGCACCCTGGGACGGCTAAACACTGAAGCTTTCTTT. Its protein is CASTLGRLNTEAFF. The chain combines TRBV2 with TRBJ1-1; TRBD1 might be the D (5 bases). The CDR3 covers 14 residues. Per the germline V gene, CDR1 is SNHLY and CDR2 is FYNNEI. Between the trimmed V and J ends, which lost 7 bases and 2 bases, there was a span of 14 bases.

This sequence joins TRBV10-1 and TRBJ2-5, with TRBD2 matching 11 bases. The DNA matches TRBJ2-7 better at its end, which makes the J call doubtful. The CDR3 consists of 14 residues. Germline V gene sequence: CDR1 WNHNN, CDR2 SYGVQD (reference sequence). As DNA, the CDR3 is TGCGCCAGCAGCATACTAGCGGGAGATTCCGAGCAGTACTTC. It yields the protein CASSILAGDSEQYF.

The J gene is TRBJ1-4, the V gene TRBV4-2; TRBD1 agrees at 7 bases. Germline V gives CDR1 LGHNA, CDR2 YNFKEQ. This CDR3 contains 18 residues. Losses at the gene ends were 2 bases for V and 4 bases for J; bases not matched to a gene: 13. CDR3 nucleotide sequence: TGTGCCAGCAGCCAATCCCCCAAGGCCGGGACAGATAATGAAAAACTGTTTTTT. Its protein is CASSQSPKAGTDNEKLFF.

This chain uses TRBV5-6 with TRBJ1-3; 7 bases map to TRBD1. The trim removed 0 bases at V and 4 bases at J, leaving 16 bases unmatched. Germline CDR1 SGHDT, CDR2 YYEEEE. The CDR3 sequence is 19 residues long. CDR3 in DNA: TGTGCCAGCAGCTTGGGGGGACCGACGACAGGGTTTCACGGAAACACCATATATTTT. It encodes CASSLGGPTTGFHGNTIYF.

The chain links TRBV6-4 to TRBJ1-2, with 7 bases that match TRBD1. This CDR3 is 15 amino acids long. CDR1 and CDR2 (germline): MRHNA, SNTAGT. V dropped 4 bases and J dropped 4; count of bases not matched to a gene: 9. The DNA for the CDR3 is TGTGCCAGCAGTGTCGCGGCCCAGGGGGTCTATGGCTACACCTTC. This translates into CASSVAAQGVYGYTF.

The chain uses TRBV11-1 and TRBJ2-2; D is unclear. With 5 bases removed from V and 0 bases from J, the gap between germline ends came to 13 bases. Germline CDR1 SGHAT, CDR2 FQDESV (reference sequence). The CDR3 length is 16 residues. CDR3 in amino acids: CASSPSGPANTGELFF. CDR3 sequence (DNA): TGTGCCAGCAGCCCTTCGGGCCCCGCGAACACCGGGGAGCTGTTTTTT.

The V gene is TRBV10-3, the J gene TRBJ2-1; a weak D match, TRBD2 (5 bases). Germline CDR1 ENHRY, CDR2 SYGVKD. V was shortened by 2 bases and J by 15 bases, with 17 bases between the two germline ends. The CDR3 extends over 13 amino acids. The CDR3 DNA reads TGTGCCATCAGTGAGATGGGGTGGGCCGAGGGGTTCTTC. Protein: CAISEMGWAEGFF.

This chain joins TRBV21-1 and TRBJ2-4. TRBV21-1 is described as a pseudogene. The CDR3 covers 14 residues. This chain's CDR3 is CARTFCRGEEIQYF. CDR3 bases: TGTGCCAGGACGTTTTGTAGGGGGGAAGAAATTCAGTACTTC.

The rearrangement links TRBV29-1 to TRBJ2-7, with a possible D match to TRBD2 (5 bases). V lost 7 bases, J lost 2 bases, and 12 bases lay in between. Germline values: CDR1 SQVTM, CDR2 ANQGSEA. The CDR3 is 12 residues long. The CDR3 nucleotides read TGCAGCGCTCAAACTAGTACCTACGAGCAGTACTTC. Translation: CSAQTSTYEQYF.

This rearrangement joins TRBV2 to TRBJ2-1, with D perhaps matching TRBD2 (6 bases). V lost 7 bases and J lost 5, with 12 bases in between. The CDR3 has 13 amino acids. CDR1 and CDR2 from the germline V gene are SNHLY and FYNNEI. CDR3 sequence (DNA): TGTGCCAGCAAACAAGGCGGGGACAATGAGCAGTTCTTC. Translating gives CASKQGGDNEQFF. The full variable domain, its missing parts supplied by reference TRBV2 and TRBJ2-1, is EPEVTQTPSHQVTQMGQEVILRCVPISNHLYFYWYRQILGQKVEFLVSFYNNEISEKSEIFDDQFSVERPDGSNFTLKIRSTKLEDSAMYFCASKQGGDNEQFFGPGTRLTVL.

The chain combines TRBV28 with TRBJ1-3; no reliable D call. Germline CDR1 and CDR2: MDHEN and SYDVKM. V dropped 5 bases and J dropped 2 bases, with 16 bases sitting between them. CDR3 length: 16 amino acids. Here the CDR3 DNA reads TGTGCCAGCAGTATCCCTAATTTCGGGGCTGGAAACACCATATATTTT. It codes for CASSIPNFGAGNTIYF.

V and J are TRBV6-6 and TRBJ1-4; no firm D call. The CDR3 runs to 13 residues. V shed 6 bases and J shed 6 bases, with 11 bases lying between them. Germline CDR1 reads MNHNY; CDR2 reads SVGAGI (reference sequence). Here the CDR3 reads CASSRNWDEKLFF. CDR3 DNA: TGTGCCAGCAGCCGAAACTGGGATGAAAAACTGTTTTTT.

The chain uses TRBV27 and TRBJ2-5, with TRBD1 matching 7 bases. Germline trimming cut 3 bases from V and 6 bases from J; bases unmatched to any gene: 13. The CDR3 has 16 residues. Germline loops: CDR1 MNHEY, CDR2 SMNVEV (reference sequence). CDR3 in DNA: TGTGCCAGCAGTTTGTACGACAGGGTAGGAAGAAAGACCCAGTACTTC. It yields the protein CASSLYDRVGRKTQYF.